This T cell receptor (beta chain) is from a study of shared clonotypes between healthy human individuals. Findings and caveats of the study: What naive subsets generally showed was a larger estimated richness than memory subsets showed.

Comments on this clone: Its antigen is not identified.

Naive CD8 cells comprised CD45RO-negative, CCR7-positively selected cells, excluding terminally differentiated effector memory CD45RA+ cells. Several immunoSEQ plates received, in even portions, the genomic DNA of each subset. Sequenced by immunoSEQ multiplex PCR; TCRdb stores in-frame clones only, minus some. The sample has about 2,200,000 clones; roughly 91% are singletons. This TCR came from a man younger than 30 in good health. Some clones in this sample may be carry-over from other donors' samples. Sequenced: naive CD8+ T cells from PBMCs.

CDR3 region: CASSQDTASEWYEQYF. The CDR3 nucleotides are TGTGCCAGCAGCCAAGATACGGCTAGCGAATGGTACGAGCAGTACTTC. V usage is TRBV4-2 and J usage is TRBJ2-7; D might be TRBD2 (6 bases). CDR1 and CDR2 from the germline V gene are LGHNA and YNFKEQ. The CDR3 sequence is 16 residues long. With 0 bases removed from V and 4 bases from J, the gap between germline ends came to 16 bases.